This T cell receptor beta chain was recovered during a study of blood T cell repertoires in COVID-19. The length of the CDR3 is 15 residues. Unmatched junction bases numbered 4, after V lost 2 bases and J lost 3 bases. The V gene's germline CDR1 is LGHDT and CDR2 YNNKEL (reference sequence). Profiling relied on immunoSEQ multiplex PCR, and the TCRdb table lists in-frame clones only, not all of them. The sample carries just over 90,000 clones, just under 80% recorded once. Sequencing was carried out using peripheral blood. J is TRBJ2-5 and V is TRBV3-1 (or the pseudogene TRBV3-2); 9 nucleotides align to TRBD2. This sequence originates from a human donor in a cohort sampled during active COVID-19. This CDR3 is CASSQSGGTKETQYF. As DNA, the CDR3 is TGTGCCAGCAGCCAAAGCGGGGGGACAAAAGAGACCCAGTACTTC.